A selection of T cell receptor beta chains follows, all from one sample in a study of T cell responses to AZD1222 COVID-19 vaccine. Some clones are missing from TCRdb's copy, which holds only in-frame ones; the method was immunoSEQ multiplex PCR. The sample shows more than 95,000 clones, approximately 85% of them seen only once. The input for sequencing was peripheral blood, taken on day 0 of MenACWY control vaccination. These receptor sequences come from an adult in good health. The CDR3 runs from the conserved cysteine through the conserved F or W. The order of the fields is V gene, J gene, clone size, D gene, CDR3 DNA, CDR3 protein. A D gene is named only where the DNA matches it firmly. Clone size is given for some rows only: seen once, a few or many times, or a class if the clone is expanded.

v_gene: TRBV3-1/TRBV3-2
j_gene: TRBJ1-6
abundance: -
d_gene: -
CDR3nt: TGTGCCAGCAGCCCGAGTCTAACTTCACCCCTCCACTTT
CDR3aa: CASSPSLTSPLHF

v_gene: TRBV7-2
j_gene: TRBJ2-6
abundance: few
d_gene: -
CDR3nt: TGTGCCAGCAGCAGCAGGGTCTCTGGGGCCAACGTCCTGACTTTC
CDR3aa: CASSSRVSGANVLTF

v_gene: TRBV7-8
j_gene: TRBJ1-2
abundance: -
d_gene: TRBD1
CDR3nt: TGTGCCAGCAGCTCCCGGACAGGGGTTGTTGGCGGCTACACCTTC
CDR3aa: CASSSRTGVVGGYTF

v_gene: TRBV18
j_gene: TRBJ2-6
abundance: -
d_gene: -
CDR3nt: TGTGCCAGCTCTGAAATGGGGGCCTCTGGGGCCAACGTCCTGACTTTC
CDR3aa: CASSEMGASGANVLTF

v_gene: TRBV7-9
j_gene: TRBJ1-6
abundance: -
d_gene: TRBD1
CDR3nt: TGTGCCAGCAGCGGGGACAGGGGCGCCGCTTCACCCCTCCACTTT
CDR3aa: CASSGDRGAASPLHF

v_gene: TRBV19
j_gene: TRBJ1-2
abundance: -
d_gene: TRBD1
CDR3nt: TGTGCCAGTAGTAACTTGGGACAGGGATCATCTGGCTACACCTTC
CDR3aa: CASSNLGQGSSGYTF

v_gene: TRBV19
j_gene: TRBJ1-2
abundance: -
d_gene: -
CDR3nt: TGTGCCAGTAGTGAGACAGGAGCTAACTATGGCTACACCTTC
CDR3aa: CASSETGANYGYTF

v_gene: TRBV5-6
j_gene: TRBJ1-5
abundance: -
d_gene: -
CDR3nt: TGTGCCAGCAGCGCCCGCGGGGTCGGGAATCAGCCCCAGCATTTT
CDR3aa: CASSARGVGNQPQHF

v_gene: TRBV6-6
j_gene: TRBJ2-5
abundance: -
d_gene: TRBD1
CDR3nt: TGTGCCAGCACCCCCAGGGGGCTGACCCCAGAGACCCAGTACTTC
CDR3aa: CASTPRGLTPETQYF

v_gene: TRBV3-1/TRBV3-2
j_gene: TRBJ2-1
abundance: -
d_gene: TRBD2
CDR3nt: TGTGCCAGCAGCCGGACTAGCGTTCACAATGAGCAGTTCTTC
CDR3aa: CASSRTSVHNEQFF

v_gene: TRBV5-1
j_gene: TRBJ2-2
abundance: -
d_gene: -
CDR3nt: TGCGCCAGCAGCTTGCCCAACACCGGGGAGCTGTTTTTT
CDR3aa: CASSLPNTGELFF

v_gene: TRBV5-1
j_gene: TRBJ2-3
abundance: once
d_gene: TRBD1
CDR3nt: TGCGCCAGCAGCCTTGGGACAGGGAACTACGCCACAGATACGCAGTATTTT
CDR3aa: CASSLGTGNYATDTQYF

v_gene: TRBV5-1
j_gene: TRBJ2-1
abundance: once
d_gene: -
CDR3nt: TGCGCCAGCAGCTTGTGGGCAGGAGACGAGCAGTTCTTC
CDR3aa: CASSLWAGDEQFF

v_gene: TRBV19
j_gene: TRBJ1-2
abundance: -
d_gene: TRBD1
CDR3nt: TGTGCCAGTAGTAACAGGGGTAGTACCTATGGCTACACCTTC
CDR3aa: CASSNRGSTYGYTF

v_gene: TRBV4-3
j_gene: TRBJ2-4
abundance: -
d_gene: -
CDR3nt: TGCGCCAGCAGCCTCAGATTCAGTGTGGGGCAAGCCTTAGGTATTCAGTACTTC
CDR3aa: CASSLRFSVGQALGIQYF

v_gene: TRBV11-2
j_gene: TRBJ1-2
abundance: -
d_gene: -
CDR3nt: TGTGCCAGCAGCTTCGTGGCAGCCAACCAAAGGAGTCTGACCTTC
CDR3aa: CASSFVAANQRSLTF